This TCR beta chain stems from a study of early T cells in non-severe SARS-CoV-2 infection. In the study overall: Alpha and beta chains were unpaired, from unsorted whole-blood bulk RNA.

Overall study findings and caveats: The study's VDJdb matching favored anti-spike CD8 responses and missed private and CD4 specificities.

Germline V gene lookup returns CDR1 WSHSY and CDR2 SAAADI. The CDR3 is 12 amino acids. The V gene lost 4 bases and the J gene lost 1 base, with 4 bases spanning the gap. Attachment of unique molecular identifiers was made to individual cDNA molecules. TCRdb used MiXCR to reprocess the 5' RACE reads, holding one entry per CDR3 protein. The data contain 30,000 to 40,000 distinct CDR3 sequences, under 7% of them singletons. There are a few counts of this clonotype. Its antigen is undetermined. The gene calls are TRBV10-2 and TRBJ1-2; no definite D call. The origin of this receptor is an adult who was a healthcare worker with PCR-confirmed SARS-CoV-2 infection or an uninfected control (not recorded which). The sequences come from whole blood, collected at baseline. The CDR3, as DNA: TGCGCCAGCAGTGCCGTTAACTATGGCTACACCTTC. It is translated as CASSAVNYGYTF.